This TCR beta chain was found in a study of blood T cell repertoires in COVID-19. Produced via immunoSEQ multiplex PCR; TCRdb's table is partial and in-frame only. This sample has some 100,000 clones, with 80% to 90% found just once. Germline V CDR1 and CDR2: MNHEY, SVGEGT. This CDR3 spans 14 amino acids. J lost 1 base, V lost 5 bases, and 3 bases had no gene match. The V call is TRBV6-2 or TRBV6-3, the J call TRBJ2-3; 7 positions agree with TRBD2. The sample comprised peripheral blood. This receptor was obtained from a woman older than 75 with active or convalescent COVID-19. The CDR3 DNA is TGTGCCAGCAGTCGGGAGGCGGGCACAGATACGCAGTATTTT. Translated, it gives CASSREAGTDTQYF.